The 20 T cell receptor beta chains in this list originate from one sample, sequenced in a study of blood T cell repertoires in COVID-19. Assay: immunoSEQ multiplex PCR; the TCRdb copy retains only in-frame clones and omits some. This table holds approximately 390,000 clones, around 87% found once. Sequenced: peripheral blood. Receptor source: a woman aged 55-69 years with COVID-19, enrolled during active disease.

The genes are TRBV28 and TRBJ1-5; D is unresolved. CDR1 is MDHEN, CDR2 SYDVKM, per germline. The length of the CDR3 is 15 residues. Trimming cost V 3 bases and J 3 bases, with 12 bases left between them. For the CDR3, the DNA is TGTGCCAGCAGTTTTTTCGGGTCGTTCAATCAGCCCCAGCATTTT. Translated: CASSFFGSFNQPQHF. Based on the CDR3 plus reference TRBV28 and TRBJ1-5, the full variable domain is DVKVTQSSRYLVKRTGEKVFLECVQDMDHENMFWYRQDPGLGLRLIYFSYDVKMKEKGDIPEGYSVSREKKERFSLILESASTNQTSMYLCASSFFGSFNQPQHFGDGTRLSIL.

The J gene is TRBJ2-1, the V gene TRBV4-2; 10 nucleotides align to TRBD2. Germline V gives CDR1 LGHNA, CDR2 YNFKEQ. This CDR3 contains 16 residues. V lost 3 bases and J lost 9; bases outside the gene matches: 11. The CDR3 nucleotides are TGTGCCAGCAGCCAGACCGGGACTAGCGTCGTAGCTGAGCAGTTCTTC. Translating it yields CASSQTGTSVVAEQFF.

The gene calls are TRBV5-1 and TRBJ2-3, with 9 bases that match TRBD1. The CDR3 runs to 17 residues. Germline CDR1 is SGHRS and CDR2 is YFSETQ. Trimming cost V 4 bases and J 6 bases; bases outside gene matches: 15. DNA for the CDR3: TGCGCCAGCAGCCCCACCGGGACAGGGCCAAGGAGGGATACGCAGTATTTT. Its translation: CASSPTGTGPRRDTQYF. Full variable domain (remainder filled in from reference TRBV5-1 and TRBJ2-3): KAGVTQTPRYLIKTRGQQVTLSCSPISGHRSVSWYQQTPGQGLQFLFEYFSETQRNKGNFPGRFSGRQFSNSRSEMNVSTLELGDSALYLCASSPTGTGPRRDTQYFGPGTRLTVL.

The chain joins TRBV4-1 to TRBJ2-3; 8 nucleotides align to TRBD2. This CDR3 region has 16 residues. With V trimmed by 0 bases and J by 3 bases, 5 bases remained unmatched. Germline V CDR1 and CDR2: MGHRA, YSYEKL. The CDR3 DNA follows: TGCGCCAGCAGCCAAGATACGGGGGGGAGAACAGATACGCAGTATTTT. It codes for CASSQDTGGRTDTQYF.

This chain connects TRBV24-1 to TRBJ2-3; no definite D call. The CDR3 length is 17 residues. V was clipped by 2 bases and J by 0 bases, with 14 bases between them. The germline gives CDR1 KGHDR, CDR2 SFDVKD. The CDR3 reads CATSDSPDSTSTDTQYF. For the CDR3, the DNA is TGTGCCACCAGTGATTCGCCGGATAGCACGAGCACAGATACGCAGTATTTT.

The table lists this clone with a count of one. The CDR3 loop reads CASRADFPVLTF. The CDR3 DNA sequence: TGTGCCAGTAGGGCGGACTTCCCAGTCCTGACTTTC. The chain carries TRBV19 and TRBJ2-6; TRBD2 is a possible D gene (5 bases). The CDR3 has 12 amino acids. Between the trimmed V and J ends, which lost 6 bases and 13 bases, there was a span of 13 bases. Germline V gene data show CDR1 as LNHDA and CDR2 as SQIVND (reference sequence).

The V gene is TRBV27, the J gene TRBJ2-5, with TRBD2 matching 8 bases. V trimming: 2 bases; J trimming: 2 bases; junction bases outside the gene matches: 4. This CDR3 is 15 amino acids long. CDR1 MNHEY and CDR2 SMNVEV come from the germline V gene (reference sequence). CDR3 nucleotide sequence: TGTGCCAGCAGTTTAGGTCTAGCGGGTCAAGAGACCCAGTACTTC. Translating it yields CASSLGLAGQETQYF.

This chain links TRBV5-4 with TRBJ1-4, with D possibly being TRBD1 (6 bases). V lost 4 bases, J lost 7 bases, and 14 bases lay in between. CDR1 and CDR2 from the germline V gene are SGHNT and YYREEE (reference sequence). This CDR3 region has 14 residues. The CDR3 reads CASSRGADTEKLFF. CDR3 bases: TGTGCCAGCAGCCGGGGGGCGGATACTGAAAAACTGTTTTTT.

J is TRBJ2-1 and V is TRBV4-2; D not resolved. This CDR3 is 12 amino acids long. The germline V and J ends were trimmed by 4 bases and 8 bases, with 9 bases remaining between them. CDR1 and CDR2 (germline): LGHNA, YNFKEQ. The CDR3 here is CASSPYSDEQFF. The CDR3 region has the DNA TGTGCCAGCAGCCCTTACTCGGATGAGCAGTTCTTC.

The V and J genes are TRBV5-1 and TRBJ2-7, with a weak D call TRBD2 (6 bases). CDR3 size: 16 residues. V lost 0 bases, J lost 2 bases, and 15 bases lay in between. Germline V gene lookup returns CDR1 SGHRS and CDR2 YFSETQ. The CDR3 sequence is CASSLAGWRAAYEQYF. The CDR3 DNA reads as TGCGCCAGCAGCTTGGCAGGATGGAGGGCCGCCTACGAGCAGTACTTC.

This chain uses TRBV9 with TRBJ2-1; D gene uncertain. The CDR3 sequence is 12 residues long. V shed 3 bases and J shed 8 bases, with 9 bases lying between them. Germline assignment: CDR1 SGDLS and CDR2 YYNGEE. As DNA, the CDR3 is TGTGCCAGCAGCGGCGGCTTGTATGAGCAGTTCTTC. Translating gives CASSGGLYEQFF.

V is TRBV7-2 and J is TRBJ2-4; a weak D match, TRBD2 (5 bases). Germline CDR1 is SGHTA and CDR2 is FQGNSA. Trimming left V 5 bases short and J 11 bases short, with 16 bases between. This CDR3 region has 13 residues. The CDR3, as DNA: TGTGCCAGCAGCCCCGGTGGGAGTTTCCTTCAGTACTTC. Residues: CASSPGGSFLQYF.

Only one count was recorded for this clone. The chain is built from TRBV5-1 and TRBJ1-6, with 7 positions matching TRBD1. This CDR3 has 17 amino acids. Germline V gene lookup returns CDR1 SGHRS and CDR2 YFSETQ. The V and J ends lost 5 bases and 0 bases, in that order; junction bases with no gene match: 8. The CDR3 DNA reads TGCGCCAGCAGATCCGGGACAGAGAGCTCCTATAATTCACCCCTCCACTTT. Protein sequence: CASRSGTESSYNSPLHF.

The chain employs TRBV5-1 and TRBJ1-6; D is unresolved. Trimming pared 1 base from V and 5 bases from J, leaving 10 bases between. CDR1 and CDR2 (germline): SGHRS, YFSETQ. The CDR3 runs to 15 residues. CDR3 region: CASSLQLGDNSPLHF. In DNA, the CDR3 is TGCGCCAGCAGCTTGCAGTTAGGAGATAATTCACCCCTCCACTTT.

V usage is TRBV6-5 and J usage is TRBJ2-1; D not certain. The V gene lost 0 bases and the J gene lost 5 bases, with 11 bases spanning the gap. The germline CDR1 and CDR2 sequences are MNHEY and SVGAGI. This CDR3 comprises 15 residues. As DNA, the CDR3 is TGTGCCAGCAGTTACTCCCGAGGCCAGAACAATGAGCAGTTCTTC. It is translated as CASSYSRGQNNEQFF.

This sequence joins TRBV6-1 and TRBJ1-6; no definite D call. Trimming left V 1 base short and J 9 bases short, with 13 bases between. The CDR3 has 15 amino acids. Germline lookup yields CDR1 MNHNS and CDR2 SASEGT. The CDR3 nucleotides are TGTGCCAGCAGTGAAGGGACTGCCGTTCTTTCACCCCTCCACTTT. Protein: CASSEGTAVLSPLHF.

The chain links TRBV11-2 to TRBJ2-3; 7 bases are a match to TRBD1. Unmatched junction bases numbered 8, after V lost 1 base and J lost 4 bases. The length of the CDR3 is 16 residues. CDR1 is SGHAT and CDR2 is FQNNGV in the germline V gene. In DNA, the CDR3 is TGTGCCAGCAGCTTAGGAAGAGGGGGCTATGCAGATACGCAGTATTTT. It is translated as CASSLGRGGYADTQYF.

The V and J genes are TRBV15 and TRBJ1-5, with 12 bases fitting TRBD1. Per the germline V gene, CDR1 is LNHNV and CDR2 is YYDKDF (reference sequence). V shed 1 base, J shed 2 bases, and the junction held 6 bases outside the gene matches. The length of the CDR3 is 18 residues. The CDR3 DNA is TGTGCCACCAGCAGAGCGGGACAGGGGGCGAGAGGCAATCAGCCCCAGCATTTT. The encoded protein is CATSRAGQGARGNQPQHF.

The V gene is TRBV5-4, the J gene TRBJ2-1; 9 bases are shared with TRBD1. The CDR3 has 14 residues. Germline loops: CDR1 SGHNT, CDR2 YYREEE (reference sequence). V shed 5 bases, J shed 9 bases, and the junction held 9 bases outside the gene matches. In DNA form, the CDR3 reads TGTGCCAGCAGGCGACAGGGGGTCTTCTCTGAGCAGTTCTTC. The encoded protein is CASRRQGVFSEQFF.

The chain's CDR3 is CASSLAGPYYEQYF. CDR3 coding DNA: TGTGCCAGTAGTCTGGCAGGCCCCTACTACGAGCAGTACTTC. The rearrangement links TRBV19 to TRBJ2-7; D gene unclear. V dropped 5 bases and J dropped 3 bases, with 14 bases sitting between them. Per germline, CDR1 LNHDA and CDR2 SQIVND (reference sequence). The CDR3 length is 14 residues.